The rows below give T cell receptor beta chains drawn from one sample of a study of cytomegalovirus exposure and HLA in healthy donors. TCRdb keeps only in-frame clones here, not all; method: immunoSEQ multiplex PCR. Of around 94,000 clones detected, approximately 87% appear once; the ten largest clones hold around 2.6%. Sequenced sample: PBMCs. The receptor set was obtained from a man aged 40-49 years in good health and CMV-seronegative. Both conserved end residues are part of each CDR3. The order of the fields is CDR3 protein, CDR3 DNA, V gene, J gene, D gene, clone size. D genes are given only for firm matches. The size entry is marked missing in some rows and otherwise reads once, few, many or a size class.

CASSVRERNQPQHF,TGTGCCAGCAGCGTGAGGGAGCGCAATCAGCCCCAGCATTTT,TRBV7-2,TRBJ1-5,-,-
CASIARQGASEQFF,TGCGCCAGCATAGCTAGACAGGGGGCTAGTGAGCAGTTCTTC,TRBV10-2,TRBJ2-1,TRBD1,-
CASSEEPGQIHF,TGTGCCAGCAGTGAGGAACCGGGACAGATCCACTTC,TRBV25-1,TRBJ2-5,TRBD1,-
CASGNTEAFF,TGTGCCAGCGGGAACACTGAAGCTTTCTTT,TRBV19,TRBJ1-1,-,once
CASSRTRVGGDTEAFF,TGTGCCAGCAGCCGTACCCGGGTGGGGGGAGACACTGAAGCTTTCTTT,TRBV11-1,TRBJ1-1,-,-
CASSPTAGGHTGELFF,TGCGCCAGCAGCCCTACTGCGGGGGGGCACACCGGGGAGCTGTTTTTT,TRBV4-3,TRBJ2-2,TRBD2,-
CASSERGLAGNTGELFF,TGTGCCAGCAGTGAGAGGGGACTAGCGGGGAACACCGGGGAGCTGTTTTTT,TRBV2,TRBJ2-2,TRBD2,-
CASSEWTGASSGNTIYF,TGTGCCAGCAGTGAATGGACAGGCGCCTCCTCTGGAAACACCATATATTTT,TRBV6-1,TRBJ1-3,TRBD1,-
CASSGAIGGRIEKLFF,TGTGCCAGCAGTGGGGCCATCGGGGGGCGCATTGAAAAACTGTTTTTT,TRBV2,TRBJ1-4,-,few
CASSRIAENEQFF,TGTGCCAGCTCACGAATAGCGGAAAATGAGCAGTTCTTC,TRBV18,TRBJ2-1,-,-
CASSPGGVGGSLHSYEQYF,TGCGCCAGCAGCCCGGGGGGGGTGGGAGGATCACTTCACTCCTACGAGCAGTACTTC,TRBV5-1,TRBJ2-7,TRBD2,-
CASSLGEPYNSPLHF,TGTGCCAGCAGCTTAGGCGAGCCCTATAATTCACCCCTCCACTTT,TRBV7-6,TRBJ1-6,-,-
CASSLEGDGYTF,TGCGCCAGCAGCTTGGAAGGGGATGGCTACACCTTC,TRBV5-1,TRBJ1-2,-,-
CASSIAGGPQETQYF,TGTGCCAGTAGTATAGCGGGGGGCCCTCAGGAGACCCAGTACTTC,TRBV19,TRBJ2-5,-,-
CASRRGSYEQYF,TGTGCCAGCAGGCGGGGGTCCTACGAGCAGTACTTC,TRBV6-5,TRBJ2-7,TRBD2,-
CASSLRRQPLSTDTQYF,TGTGCCAGCAGCTTAAGGCGGCAGCCACTCTCCACAGATACGCAGTATTTT,TRBV7-6,TRBJ2-3,-,-
CASGFQVEGRRNTGELFF,TGTGCTAGTGGTTTTCAGGTTGAGGGCAGGCGAAACACCGGGGAGCTGTTTTTT,TRBV12-5,TRBJ2-2,-,-
CSSSLGGLVYEQYF,TGTTCCAGCAGCTTAGGGGGACTAGTTTACGAGCAGTACTTC,TRBV7-9,TRBJ2-7,TRBD2,-
CASSPGQGTSPLHF,TGTGCCAGCAGCCCGGGACAGGGTACGTCCCCCCTCCACTTT,TRBV7-2,TRBJ1-6,TRBD1,-
CASSLGTGVEKLFF,TGCGCCAGCAGCTTGGGGACAGGGGTCGAAAAACTGTTTTTT,TRBV5-1,TRBJ1-4,TRBD1,-
CASSYLAEGSQPQHF,TGTGCCAGCAGTTACCTGGCGGAGGGTTCACAGCCCCAGCATTTT,TRBV6-6,TRBJ1-5,-,-
CASSEGTVTYGYTF,TGTGCCAGCAGTGAAGGTACAGTGACCTATGGCTACACCTTC,TRBV25-1,TRBJ1-2,-,-
CASWGPAGEKLFF,TGTGCCAGCTGGGGGCCGGCAGGAGAAAAACTGTTTTTT,TRBV2,TRBJ1-4,-,-
CASSLRWGRGALQETQYF,TGTGCCAGCAGCTTGAGGTGGGGGCGGGGGGCTCTCCAAGAGACCCAGTACTTC,TRBV5-6,TRBJ2-5,TRBD2,-
CASSLKEGHNYGYTF,TGTGCCAGCAGCCTCAAGGAGGGGCATAACTATGGCTACACCTTC,TRBV7-8,TRBJ1-2,-,few
CASSEGVLTRYGYTF,TGTGCCAGCTCCGAGGGGGTGCTTACTAGGTATGGCTACACCTTC,TRBV6-1,TRBJ1-2,-,-
CASSSGRMGNTIYF,TGTGCCAGCAGCTCGGGTCGGATGGGAAACACCATATATTTT,TRBV13,TRBJ1-3,-,-
CASSFQGPLSYEQYF,TGTGCCAGCAGTTTTCAGGGCCCTTTATCCTACGAGCAGTACTTC,TRBV27,TRBJ2-7,-,-
CASSQGPYGYTF,TGTGCCAGTAGCCAGGGCCCCTATGGCTACACCTTC,TRBV19,TRBJ1-2,-,-